The present T cell receptor beta chain was sequenced within a study of blood T cell repertoires in COVID-19. Turning to the study itself: Sites across the United States, Italy and Spain contributed samples from acute and convalescent COVID-19.

The authors' processing: Reference gene primers were amplified, and this amplification served to estimate nucleated cell counts. Assay: immunoSEQ multiplex PCR; the TCRdb copy retains only in-frame clones and omits some. V, J and clone size derive from that table, while D and trimming were established from the DNA sequence. The data show hundreds of thousands of clones, with 70% to 90% seen just once and 4% to 6% held by the top ten. The ends were cut back, 7 bases at V and 4 bases at J, with 13 bases in the middle. The CDR3 extends over 13 amino acids. CDR1 and CDR2 from the germline V gene are ENHRY and SYGVKD. This clone was recorded once.

Sequenced: peripheral blood. The rearrangement links TRBV10-3 to TRBJ1-1; possibly TRBD1 for D (5 bases). This TCR derives from a man aged 45-65 years with active or convalescent COVID-19. The CDR3 region is CAITPTVGTEAFF. DNA for the CDR3: TGTGCCATCACCCCGACAGTGGGCACTGAAGCTTTCTTT.